The 22 T cell receptor beta chains below come from one sample, sequenced in a study of T-cell memory formation after mild COVID-19. TCRdb ran MiXCR on the 5' RACE reads and lists one entry per CDR3 protein. Of 300,000 or so distinct CDR3 sequences in the sample, about 16% were seen once. The sequenced sample consisted of PBMCs or a T cell subset sorted from them (not recorded which). The receptors derive from a man younger than 35 who had mild COVID-19 (a few samples of this study predate the infection). Cell type and time point are not known.

The chain recombines TRBV6-2 or TRBV6-3 with TRBJ2-3; a weak D match, TRBD2 (6 bases). Germline values: CDR1 MNHEY, CDR2 SVGEGT. Trimming left V 0 bases short and J 2 bases short, with 12 bases between. The CDR3 is 16 amino acids. The CDR3 DNA sequence: TGTGCCAGCAGTTACTCGATCAGCGGGCACACAGATACGCAGTATTTT. It yields the protein CASSYSISGHTDTQYF.

In this sample, this clonotype turned up a few times. The V call is TRBV4-3, the J call TRBJ2-7, with D perhaps given as TRBD1 or TRBD2 (7 bases each). The germline V gene encodes CDR1 LGHNA and CDR2 YSLEER. CDR3 size: 15 residues. The V end was cut by 0 bases, the J end by 5 bases, with 14 bases between. In DNA form, the CDR3 reads TGCGCCAGCAGCCAAGAGCTGGCAGGGGGGGACGAGCAGTACTTC. Translation gives CASSQELAGGDEQYF.

This clonotype was recorded a few times. This chain uses TRBV7-2 with TRBJ1-1; D gene ambiguous. Looked up from germline, CDR1 is SGHTA and CDR2 is FQGNSA. V lost 4 bases and J 0 bases, leaving 6 bases between the germline ends. The CDR3 extends over 13 amino acids. The CDR3 region has the DNA TGTGCCAGCAGCTCTATCATGAACACTGAAGCTTTCTTT. This codes for CASSSIMNTEAFF.

This clonotype has ten or more counts. The chain carries TRBV3-1 and TRBJ2-2; 13 bases line up with TRBD2. V was pared by 4 bases and J by 0 bases, with 5 bases of the junction left unmatched. This CDR3 is 18 amino acids long. Germline lookup yields CDR1 LGHDT and CDR2 YNNKEL (reference sequence). The CDR3 coding sequence is TGTGCCAGCAGCCCCGGACTAGCGGGGGTCTCGAACACCGGGGAGCTGTTTTTT. Translated: CASSPGLAGVSNTGELFF.

This clonotype was recorded a few times. The chain is built from TRBV20-1 and TRBJ2-5; D perhaps matches TRBD1 (6 bases). The CDR3 has 13 residues. Germline CDR1 reads DFQATT; CDR2 reads SNEGSKA (reference sequence). V was shortened by 6 bases and J by 4 bases, with 15 bases between the two germline ends. CDR3 coding DNA: TGCAGTGCCCCTGGGGTGGGGGCAGAGACCCAGTACTTC. This codes for CSAPGVGAETQYF.

This sequence joins TRBV4-1 and TRBJ1-5; 7 bases fit TRBD1. The CDR3 spans 14 residues. Trimming at V came to 0 bases and at J to 11 bases, leaving 7 bases not matched to a gene. Germline V gene data show CDR1 as MGHRA and CDR2 as YSYEKL. This chain's CDR3 is CASSQDNRGQAQHF. The CDR3 coding sequence is TGCGCCAGCAGCCAAGATAACAGGGGCCAGGCCCAGCATTTT.

This clonotype was found many times. The V gene is TRBV5-1, the J gene TRBJ2-5; TRBD1 agrees at 7 bases. CDR3 length equals 14 residues. The germline CDR1 and CDR2 sequences are SGHRS and YFSETQ. V was clipped by 4 bases and J by 5 bases; unmatched bases: 8. CDR3 nucleotide sequence: TGCGCCAGCAGCCCGACAGGGTTTCGGGAGACCCAGTACTTC. Amino acids: CASSPTGFRETQYF. The full variable domain, in which reference TRBV5-1 and TRBJ2-5 provide the parts outside the CDR3, is KAGVTQTPRYLIKTRGQQVTLSCSPISGHRSVSWYQQTPGQGLQFLFEYFSETQRNKGNFPGRFSGRQFSNSRSEMNVSTLELGDSALYLCASSPTGFRETQYFGPGTRLLVL.

This clonotype came up many times. The gene calls are TRBV11-2 and TRBJ2-5; D call uncertain. Per germline, CDR1 SGHAT and CDR2 FQNNGV. The V and J ends lost 4 bases and 5 bases respectively, with 5 bases between them. This CDR3 region has 11 residues. CDR3 bases: TGTGCCAGCAGCTATCATGAGACCCAGTACTTC. Amino acid sequence: CASSYHETQYF.

This rearrangement joins TRBV5-1 to TRBJ2-7, with TRBD1 matching over 7 bases. The length of the CDR3 is 14 residues. The V and J ends lost 2 bases and 6 bases, in that order; junction bases with no gene match: 8. Germline loops: CDR1 SGHRS, CDR2 YFSETQ. This chain's CDR3 is CASSLLQGSREQYF. The CDR3 DNA reads TGCGCCAGCAGCTTACTACAGGGGTCGCGCGAGCAGTACTTC.

This clonotype appeared a few times. This sequence joins TRBV28 and TRBJ1-1; D ambiguous. The length of the CDR3 is 12 residues. Per the germline V gene, CDR1 is MDHEN and CDR2 is SYDVKM. Deletions cut 3 bases from V and 8 bases from J, with 10 bases between. The CDR3 spells CASSFRQIEAFF. The CDR3 DNA is TGTGCCAGCAGTTTCCGGCAGATAGAAGCTTTCTTT. The variable domain in full, with the rest retrieved from reference TRBV28 and TRBJ1-1, is DVKVTQSSRYLVKRTGEKVFLECVQDMDHENMFWYRQDPGLGLRLIYFSYDVKMKEKGDIPEGYSVSREKKERFSLILESASTNQTSMYLCASSFRQIEAFFGQGTRLTVV.

The chain has TRBV4-3 and TRBJ1-2; D uncertain. CDR1 LGHNA and CDR2 YSLEER come from the germline V gene. Between the trimmed V and J ends, which lost 0 bases and 8 bases, there was a span of 7 bases. The CDR3 is 12 amino acids. For the CDR3, the DNA is TGCGCCAGCAGCCAAGATGGGAGCGGCTACACCTTC. It encodes CASSQDGSGYTF.

The J gene is TRBJ2-7, the V gene TRBV3-1, with unresolved D. V lost 2 bases, J lost 4 bases, and 6 bases lay in between. Germline CDR1 and CDR2: LGHDT and YNNKEL (reference sequence). The CDR3 sequence is 12 residues long. This CDR3 reads CASSQPWYEQYV. DNA for the CDR3: TGTGCCAGCAGCCAACCGTGGTACGAGCAGTACGTC.

This clonotype came up a few times. The chain combines TRBV7-2 with TRBJ1-2; TRBD1 matches 8 bases. Germline V gives CDR1 SGHTA, CDR2 FQGNSA. The CDR3 length is 14 residues. V shed 8 bases and J 4 bases; nucleotides not matched to a gene: 9. The CDR3 DNA is TGTGCCAGCGGGCGGACAGGGAGCGGCTATGGCTACACCTTC. It encodes CASGRTGSGYGYTF.

The genes are TRBV6-2 or TRBV6-3 and TRBJ1-1; D possibly corresponds to TRBD1 (6 bases). This CDR3 contains 18 residues. Germline CDR1 and CDR2: MNHEY and SVGEGT. Trimming stripped 1 base from V and 1 base from J, with 19 bases between. CDR3 residues: CASSYFGLRQDSNTEAFF. CDR3 in DNA: TGTGCCAGCAGTTACTTTGGGCTAAGACAGGACTCGAACACTGAAGCTTTCTTT.

The CDR3 loop reads CASSDHRGLGTDTQYF. The CDR3 nucleotides are TGTGCCAGCAGTGATCATAGAGGGCTTGGCACAGATACGCAGTATTTT. V usage is TRBV25-1 and J usage is TRBJ2-3; tentatively, D is TRBD2 (5 bases). Germline loops: CDR1 MGHDK, CDR2 SYGVNS. Between the trimmed V and J ends, which lost 3 bases and 1 base, there was a span of 14 bases. CDR3 length: 16 residues.

This clonotype was counted a few times. The chain recombines TRBV7-9 with TRBJ1-1; no firm D call. The CDR3 length is 13 residues. The V end was cut by 3 bases, the J end by 2 bases, with 7 bases between. Germline values: CDR1 SEHNR, CDR2 FQNEAQ (reference sequence). The DNA for the CDR3 is TGTGCCAGCAGCTTGCAGGCTAACACTGAAGCTTTCTTT. Protein product: CASSLQANTEAFF.

The V and J genes are TRBV5-1 and TRBJ2-2; possible D gene TRBD2, 6 bases. There are 15 residues in the CDR3. The germline V gene encodes CDR1 SGHRS and CDR2 YFSETQ. Trimming took off 3 bases at V and 6 bases at J, with 15 bases between the two ends. The CDR3 DNA is TGCGCCAGCAGCTCCCGGAGGGTTGGGGCCGGGGAGCTGTTTTTT. The encoded protein is CASSSRRVGAGELFF.

The rearrangement uses TRBV4-1 and TRBJ2-1; 11 nucleotides align to TRBD2. The germline CDR1 and CDR2 sequences are MGHRA and YSYEKL. The length of the CDR3 is 17 residues. V was clipped by 4 bases and J by 8 bases; unmatched bases: 13. The CDR3, as DNA: TGCGCCAGCAGCCTTACGGGACTAGCGGATAAACCGTATGAGCAGTTCTTC. It translates to CASSLTGLADKPYEQFF.

V and J are TRBV12-3 or TRBV12-4 and TRBJ2-1; D gene unclear. The CDR3 is made up of 14 amino acids. Trimming took 3 bases from V and 2 from J, leaving 8 bases between them. The CDR3 DNA reads TGTGCCAGCAGTTTGCCCGCGGCCTACAATGAGCAGTTCTTC. Protein sequence: CASSLPAAYNEQFF.

Comment on this clonotype: The junction does not match germline at one end; this may be a read error. The V gene is TRBV4-1, the J gene TRBJ1-5; TRBD1 might be the D (5 bases). The CDR3 consists of 19 residues. CDR1 is MGHRA and CDR2 is YSYEKL in the germline V gene. The CDR3 reads CASSQDPPSGELNNPPQHF. CDR3 DNA: TGCGCCAGCAGCCAAGACCCTCCGTCGGGGGAACTAAACAATCCGCCCCAGCATTTT.

This clonotype was detected only a few times. The genes are TRBV7-2 and TRBJ2-7; 9 bases fit TRBD1. V trimming: 6 bases; J trimming: 7 bases; junction bases outside the gene matches: 10. This CDR3 is 14 amino acids long. The germline CDR1 and CDR2 sequences are SGHTA and FQGNSA. CDR3 amino acids: CASRSPGQGGEQYF. The CDR3 coding sequence is TGTGCCAGCAGGTCTCCGGGACAGGGTGGAGAGCAGTACTTC.

Only a few counts were recorded for this clonotype. The genes are TRBV19 and TRBJ1-5; D not resolved. CDR3 length: 15 residues. In germline, CDR1 is LNHDA, CDR2 SQIVND (reference sequence). The V end lost 3 bases, the J end lost 1 base, and 10 bases lay between the germline ends. This CDR3 reads CASSIGGFSNQPQHF. DNA of the CDR3: TGTGCCAGTAGTATCGGAGGGTTCAGCAATCAGCCCCAGCATTTT. Variable domain in full (rest from reference TRBV19 and TRBJ1-5): DGGITQSPKYLFRKEGQNVTLSCEQNLNHDAMYWYRQDPGQGLRLIYYSQIVNDFQKGDIAEGYSVSREKKESFPLTVTSAQKNPTAFYLCASSIGGFSNQPQHFGDGTRLSIL.